This entry features one TCR beta chain sequence. Its antigen is unidentified. TCRdb passed the 5' RACE reads through MiXCR, listing each CDR3 protein once. The table shows around 470,000 distinct CDR3 sequences, with 15% to 25% occurring only once. These data belong to a study of T-cell memory formation after mild COVID-19. Study-level background: In these data, TCR clusters were largely donor specific. General study results and limits: Pre-infection memory carried some responding clones, suggesting that cross-reactive memory joined. Clonal second-wave expansions that peaked on day 37 had unconfirmed SARS-CoV-2 specificity.

The sequence was obtained from an adult woman who had mild COVID-19 (a few samples of this study predate the infection). Cell type and time point are not known. The sample comprised PBMCs or a T cell subset sorted from them (not recorded which).

The CDR3 protein is CASEEGVSYEQYF. CDR3 coding DNA: TGTGCCAGCGAAGAAGGGGTCTCCTACGAGCAGTACTTC. The rearrangement joins TRBV7-9 to TRBJ2-7; D perhaps matches TRBD1 (5 bases). The CDR3 consists of 13 residues. Germline V gene lookup returns CDR1 SEHNR and CDR2 FQNEAQ (reference sequence). V lost 8 bases and J 0 bases, leaving 11 bases between the germline ends.